The rows below give T cell receptor beta chains drawn from one sample of a study of PD-1 blockade in classical Hodgkin lymphoma. The table came from immunoSEQ multiplex PCR; TCRdb's copy has only in-frame clones and leaves some out. Here the sample spans some 65,000 clones, 65% to 75% being singletons. Source: peripheral blood mononuclear cells (PBMCs), taken before the second cycle of nivolumab. These receptors were collected from a human donor with classical Hodgkin lymphoma. Both conserved end residues are part of each CDR3. Fields, in order: D gene, clone size, V gene, J gene, CDR3 protein, CDR3 DNA. A D gene is named only where the DNA matches it firmly. Size is stated for part of the rows, as once, few or many counts, or as a class when the clone is expanded.

-	-	TRBV2	TRBJ2-3	CASRNGNLETDTQYF	TGTGCCAGCAGGAACGGGAACCTCGAGACAGATACGCAGTATTTT
-	-	TRBV20-1	TRBJ1-5	CSAGRGQAQHF	TGCAGTGCCGGCAGGGGCCAAGCCCAGCATTTT
TRBD2	-	TRBV9	TRBJ2-3	CASSVGVWVAGGDTDTQYF	TGTGCCAGCAGCGTAGGAGTCTGGGTAGCGGGAGGGGACACAGATACGCAGTATTTT
TRBD1	few	TRBV5-4	TRBJ2-7	CASSLPTGNEQYF	TGTGCCAGCAGCCTACCGACAGGGAACGAGCAGTACTTC
-	-	TRBV25-1	TRBJ2-7	CASSSPLYEQYF	TGTGCCAGCAGTTCCCCCCTCTACGAGCAGTACTTC
-	-	TRBV5-1	TRBJ1-4	CASSLTGINEKLFF	TGCGCCAGCAGCTTAACCGGGATTAATGAAAAACTGTTTTTT
TRBD2	-	TRBV5-1	TRBJ2-5	CASSLEASGTQYF	TGCGCCAGCAGCTTGGAGGCTAGCGGGACCCAGTACTTC
-	once	TRBV25-1	TRBJ2-1	CASRVVGGNEQFF	TGTGCCAGCAGAGTAGTGGGAGGAAATGAGCAGTTCTTC
-	-	TRBV14	TRBJ2-5	CASSPIALKETQYF	TGTGCCAGCAGCCCGATAGCCCTTAAAGAGACCCAGTACTTC
-	-	TRBV5-6	TRBJ2-2	CASSLADGGTGELFF	TGTGCCAGCAGCTTGGCCGATGGGGGTACCGGGGAGCTGTTTTTT
-	-	TRBV27	TRBJ2-1	CASSYGLNNEQFF	TGTGCCAGCAGTTATGGACTTAACAATGAGCAGTTCTTC
-	-	TRBV19	TRBJ2-7	CASSTTSGANYEQYF	TGTGCCAGTAGTACTACGAGTGGGGCGAACTACGAGCAGTACTTC
TRBD2	-	TRBV28	TRBJ2-7	CASSLSGRYEQYF	TGTGCCAGCAGCCTTAGCGGGAGATACGAGCAGTACTTC
-	few	TRBV5-4	TRBJ2-1	CASSLIGSSYNEQFF	TGTGCCAGCAGCTTGATCGGGAGCTCCTACAATGAGCAGTTCTTC
-	once	TRBV2	TRBJ1-2	CASSVSWKAGRDYTF	TGTGCCAGCAGTGTCTCGTGGAAGGCGGGACGCGACTACACCTTC
-	-	TRBV30	TRBJ1-1	CACSRGENTEAFF	TGTGCCTGCTCGAGAGGTGAGAACACTGAAGCTTTCTTT
-	-	TRBV11-2	TRBJ2-7	CASSLGLASEQYF	TGTGCCAGCAGCTTGGGCCTAGCGAGCGAGCAGTACTTC
-	-	TRBV27	TRBJ1-5	CASSFAGNNQPQHF	TGTGCCAGCAGTTTCGCGGGGAACAATCAGCCCCAGCATTTT
-	-	TRBV25-1	TRBJ2-7	CASSDRRLPYEQYF	TGTGCCAGCAGTGACAGGAGGTTACCCTACGAGCAGTACTTC
-	-	TRBV10-1	TRBJ2-1	CASYCYEQFF	TGCGCCAGCTATTGCTATGAGCAGTTCTTC
-	-	TRBV6-5	TRBJ2-3	CASSSFSTDTQYF	TGTGCCAGCAGTTCGTTTAGCACAGATACGCAGTATTTT
-	-	TRBV7-8	TRBJ1-3	CASSLDRVNTIYF	TGTGCCAGCAGCTTAGACAGGGTGAACACCATATATTTT
TRBD1	few	TRBV7-2	TRBJ1-6	CASSPGQGFSYNSPLHF	TGTGCCAGCAGCCCTGGACAGGGTTTCTCCTATAATTCACCCCTCCACTTT
-	-	TRBV6-1	TRBJ2-3	CATGRGRTDTQYF	TGTGCCACCGGAAGAGGGCGCACAGATACGCAGTATTTT
TRBD1	-	TRBV19	TRBJ1-4	CASSTDRTSNEKLFF	TGTGCCAGTAGTACGGACAGGACTTCTAATGAAAAACTGTTTTTT
-	-	TRBV7-9	TRBJ2-3	CASRKRESTDTQYF	TGTGCCAGCAGGAAACGGGAATCCACAGATACGCAGTATTTT
-	-	TRBV27	TRBJ1-1	CASSLSPTTNTEAFF	TGTGCCAGCAGTTTATCACCCACCACGAACACTGAAGCTTTCTTT
-	once	TRBV6-5	TRBJ2-7	CASSYRRDSLNEQYF	TGTGCCAGCAGTTACCGCAGGGACTCCCTGAACGAGCAGTACTTC
-	-	TRBV21-1	TRBJ1-3	CASSKAGGNTIYF	TGTGCCAGCAGCAAGGCAGGTGGAAACACCATATATTTT
-	-	TRBV4-1	TRBJ1-4	CASSQGSRGSQLANEKLFF	TGCGCCAGCAGCCAAGGAAGCAGGGGATCGCAACTAGCTAATGAAAAACTGTTTTTT
TRBD2	-	TRBV5-6	TRBJ2-1	CASSHGTSGGGNEQFF	TGTGCCAGCAGTCACGGGACTAGCGGGGGTGGGAATGAGCAGTTCTTC
TRBD1	-	TRBV28	TRBJ1-2	CASRTTGVRGGYTF	TGTGCCAGCAGGACTACAGGGGTACGGGGTGGCTACACCTTC
-	once	TRBV11-3	TRBJ1-1	CASSLPTGLGNTEAFF	TGTGCCAGCAGCTTACCTACAGGGCTGGGGAACACTGAAGCTTTCTTT
-	-	TRBV30	TRBJ1-2	CACPFVRMHYGYTF	TGTGCCTGCCCTTTCGTACGGATGCATTATGGCTACACCTTC
-	once	TRBV7-9	TRBJ2-7	CASSSSQGEQYF	TGTGCCAGCAGCTCCTCACAAGGTGAGCAGTACTTC
-	-	TRBV29-1	TRBJ2-1	CSVEELVGEEQFF	TGCAGCGTCGAAGAACTAGTGGGGGAGGAGCAGTTCTTC
TRBD1	-	TRBV30	TRBJ2-7	CASARDRPHEQYF	TGTGCCTCCGCCCGGGACAGGCCGCACGAGCAGTACTTC
TRBD1	-	TRBV7-9	TRBJ1-1	CASSYGDRGGTEAFF	TGTGCCAGCAGCTACGGGGACAGGGGAGGTACTGAAGCTTTCTTT
-	once	TRBV7-9	TRBJ2-7	CASSLEGGLSYEQYF	TGTGCCAGCAGCTTAGAAGGGGGGCTATCCTACGAGCAGTACTTC
-	-	TRBV25-1	TRBJ2-6	CASSLSGANVLTF	TGTGCCAGCAGCCTCTCTGGGGCCAACGTCCTGACTTTC
TRBD2	-	TRBV7-8	TRBJ2-7	CASSRPREGDSYEQYF	TGTGCCAGCAGCCGCCCGAGGGAGGGCGACTCCTACGAGCAGTACTTC
TRBD1	-	TRBV5-6	TRBJ2-7	CASSWGPGGRNYEQYF	TGTGCCAGCAGCTGGGGGCCAGGGGGCAGAAACTACGAGCAGTACTTC
-	-	TRBV19	TRBJ1-2	CASSTPPVWNGYTF	TGTGCCAGTAGTACTCCCCCCGTGTGGAATGGCTACACCTTC
TRBD2	few	TRBV7-6	TRBJ2-1	CASSLEAGEGNEQFF	TGTGCCAGCAGCTTAGAAGCGGGAGAAGGCAATGAGCAGTTCTTC
TRBD1	-	TRBV9	TRBJ2-2	CASSVQGQHAANTGELFF	TGTGCCAGCAGCGTTCAGGGACAGCACGCCGCGAACACCGGGGAGCTGTTTTTT